This T cell receptor (beta chain) was found in a study of response to subunit inactivated influenza vaccine (dated by TCRdb to 2016 to 2019). With respect to the entire study: To follow how T cells responded to a trivalent subunit inactivated influenza vaccine, the researchers relied on deep quantitative profiling of the T cell receptor repertoire.

CDR3 length: 12 amino acids, cysteine to phenylalanine. Here the CDR3 DNA is all that survives: 36 bases in frame from base 1. CDR1 DFQATT and CDR2 SNEGSKA are derived from the germline V gene (reference sequence). Between the V and J ends, shortened by 0 bases and 6 bases respectively, the junction contains 7 bases. Turning to this clonotype: No antigen is known for it. Base qualities were left out, and no much larger clone turns up one base away.

Receptor libraries were prepared by RT-PCR. These reads were obtained on an Illumina HiSeq 2500. Clones were called with MiXCR by TCRdb after fastp trimmed the public reads at Q25, and only in-frame beta chains were retained. Rows are combined by CDR3 protein, so each entry shows the most common genes and DNA. Here the sample has 500,000 to 600,000 distinct CDR3 sequences; roughly 13% occur a single time. The ten top clones hold around 14% of the sample. General study outcomes and caveats: It was suggested by the authors that each seasonal influenza vaccination may recruit only a limited number of new T cells.

Per the publication, the time point label means: around 42 days after influenza vaccine administration. Sequences were derived from PBMCs from blood, sampled roughly 47 days after vaccination. The receptor was isolated from a man aged 45 to 65 who received an inactivated influenza vaccine. Donor details come from another sample of the same person, matched by shared clones. The sequence joins TRBV20-1 to TRBJ2-3, with the identity of the D gene unclear. CDR3 protein: CSARDQVDTQYF. The DNA sequence is given as TGCAGTGCTAGAGATCAGGTTGATACGCAGTATTTT.